This paragraph covers one TCR beta chain sequence. Its target is unknown. Data came from immunoSEQ multiplex PCR; TCRdb stores just in-frame clones and leaves some out. Of hundreds of thousands of clones in the sample, around 87% were seen once. This sample is drawn from a study of Ad26.COV2.S vaccination and SARS-CoV-2 variants. Study as a whole: COV1001, an Ad26.COV2.S trial, supplied this vaccine-arm donor. Once or twice, 56 days apart, Ad26.COV2.S was delivered intramuscularly. General study points: Compared with placebo recipients, vaccine recipients had higher spike-specific TCR breadth.

This CDR3 comprises 16 residues. The J segment lost 3 bases and the V segment lost 6 bases, leaving 8 bases of the junction unmatched. CDR1 is LGHDT and CDR2 is YNNKEL in the germline V gene (reference sequence). Treatment specified: over 15 received Ad26.COV2.S at low or high dose, single or two shots; 5 received placebo; per-sample allocation not given. Specimens were obtained on day 63 following the first vaccine or placebo injection. Wuhan-strain spike was delivered by a replication-incompetent Ad26 vector. The source material was peripheral blood, sampled in a trial of Ad26.COV2.S vaccine versus placebo. The V gene is TRBV3-1 (or the pseudogene TRBV3-2), the J gene TRBJ2-3, with 11 bases identical to TRBD2. This TCR was recovered from a person aged 18-65 years who received the Ad26.COV2.S COVID-19 vaccine or a placebo. The CDR3 region is CASRLLAGGGTDTQYF. The DNA for the CDR3 is TGTGCCAGCAGACTCCTAGCGGGAGGAGGGACAGATACGCAGTATTTT.